A selection of T cell receptor beta chains follows, all from one sample in a study of long-term antiretroviral therapy in people with HIV. The protocol was immunoSEQ multiplex PCR, while the TCRdb copy is restricted to in-frame clones and leaves out a portion. The sample lists roughly 36,000 clones, about 85% occurring once. Sequencing was performed on unsorted PBMCs, taken 2.8 years before starting antiretroviral therapy. The receptor set was obtained from a woman aged 30 to 39 with HIV. Both conserved end residues are part of each CDR3. D genes are given only for firm matches. Rows may omit the clone size; those that give it use once, few, many or a size class.

j_call	clone_size	v_call	d_call	cdr3_aa	cdr3_nt
TRBJ2-3	-	TRBV5-6	-	CASSLRSGYTDTQYF	TGTGCCAGCAGCTTGCGTAGCGGATACACAGATACGCAGTATTTT
TRBJ1-2	-	TRBV10-3	-	CAISEGVGEIYGYTF	TGTGCCATCAGTGAGGGGGTCGGAGAAATCTATGGCTACACCTTC
TRBJ2-5	-	TRBV7-8	-	CASSFFGKGPQETQYF	TGTGCCAGCAGCTTTTTCGGGAAGGGGCCCCAAGAGACCCAGTACTTC
TRBJ1-2	few	TRBV5-4	-	CASSSGTRADYGYTF	TGTGCCAGCAGCTCCGGGACCAGGGCAGACTATGGCTACACCTTC
TRBJ2-5	-	TRBV10-2	TRBD1	CASGTGGRTYF	TGCGCCAGCGGGACAGGGGGCAGGACCTACTTC
TRBJ2-1	few	TRBV6-5	-	CASGRDSFRYEQFF	TGTGCCAGCGGTCGGGACTCGTTTAGGTATGAGCAGTTCTTC
TRBJ2-3	-	TRBV7-6	-	CASSFMGGPDTQYF	TGTGCCAGCAGCTTTATGGGGGGCCCGGATACGCAGTATTTT
TRBJ2-3	once	TRBV11-3	TRBD2	CASSLNGGAPTDTQYF	TGTGCCAGCAGTCTAAACGGGGGGGCCCCCACAGATACGCAGTATTTT
TRBJ1-3	-	TRBV6-1	-	CASNRESGNTIYF	TGTGCCAGCAACAGGGAATCTGGAAACACCATATATTTT
TRBJ2-2	-	TRBV27	TRBD2	CASSLAGGTSGELFF	TGTGCCAGCAGCCTAGCGGGGGGGACGAGCGGGGAGCTGTTTTTT
TRBJ1-2	few	TRBV2	-	CASTPREIGYGYTF	TGTGCCAGCACCCCCAGGGAGATAGGGTATGGCTACACCTTC
TRBJ2-3	-	TRBV7-9	TRBD1	CASSPLTDRGSTDTQYF	TGTGCCAGCAGCCCCTTGACTGACAGGGGTAGCACAGATACGCAGTATTTT
TRBJ1-2	-	TRBV18	-	CASSPESNYGYTF	TGTGCCAGCTCGCCTGAGAGTAACTATGGCTACACCTTC
TRBJ1-3	-	TRBV30	TRBD1	CAWATGVGNTIYF	TGTGCCTGGGCTACAGGGGTAGGAAACACCATATATTTT
TRBJ1-2	-	TRBV5-6	TRBD1	CASSLDRAGYTF	TGTGCCAGCAGCCTGGACAGGGCTGGCTACACCTTC
TRBJ1-6	-	TRBV5-1	TRBD1	CASSKDRGLEANSPLHF	TGCGCCAGCAGCAAGGACAGGGGACTCGAGGCAAATTCACCCCTCCACTTT
TRBJ1-5	-	TRBV25-1	-	CASSEYMTNAPQHF	TGTGCCAGCAGTGAATATATGACCAACGCGCCCCAGCATTTT
TRBJ2-2	few	TRBV5-1	-	CASSLDEGNTGELFF	TGCGCCAGCAGCTTGGACGAAGGGAACACCGGGGAGCTGTTTTTT
TRBJ2-4	-	TRBV2	-	CASSDMGLAKNIQYF	TGTGCCAGCAGTGATATGGGTCTGGCCAAAAACATTCAGTACTTC
TRBJ2-2	once	TRBV9	-	CASSVATRVVGTGELFF	TGTGCCAGCAGCGTAGCTACGAGGGTCGTGGGTACCGGGGAGCTGTTTTTT